This passage covers 29 T cell receptor beta chains from one sample sequenced in a study of PD-1 blockade in classical Hodgkin lymphoma. The repertoire was sequenced with immunoSEQ multiplex PCR; TCRdb's copy has only in-frame clones and lacks some. This table holds 70,000 or so clones, over 90% found once. Specified time point: newly diagnosed, previously untreated cHL patient sample. The sample consisted of peripheral blood mononuclear cells (PBMCs). Receptors originate from a human donor with classical Hodgkin lymphoma.

The rearrangement links TRBV27 to TRBJ2-5; 7 nucleotides line up with TRBD2. The J segment lost 3 bases and the V segment lost 1 base, leaving 5 bases of the junction unmatched. This CDR3 has 15 residues. Germline-derived CDR1 and CDR2 are MNHEY and SMNVEV (reference sequence). CDR3 nucleotides: TGTGCCAGCAGTTTATTGGGGCTAGCGGAAGAGACCCAGTACTTC. Translated, it gives CASSLLGLAEETQYF.

The chain has TRBV9 and TRBJ2-5, with 7 bases matching TRBD2. Germline lookup yields CDR1 SGDLS and CDR2 YYNGEE. This CDR3 region has 14 residues. Unmatched junction bases numbered 7, after V lost 5 bases and J lost 3 bases. The CDR3 DNA is TGTGCCAGCAGTTCCGGGACTACCAAAGAGACCCAGTACTTC. Translation: CASSSGTTKETQYF.

The J gene is TRBJ2-1, the V gene TRBV7-8, with 8 bases identical to TRBD2. V lost 0 bases and J lost 8; bases outside the gene matches: 6. CDR3 length: 15 amino acids. The V gene's germline CDR1 is SGHVS and CDR2 FQNEAQ. The CDR3 is CASSLAGTRRDEQFF. In nucleotides, the CDR3 is TGTGCCAGCAGCTTAGCTGGGACTAGAAGGGATGAGCAGTTCTTC.

The V call is TRBV19, the J call TRBJ2-7, with D possibly called TRBD1 or TRBD2 (6 bases each). This CDR3 region has 14 residues. The germline V and J ends were trimmed by 8 bases and 0 bases, with 14 bases remaining between them. The germline V gene encodes CDR1 LNHDA and CDR2 SQIVND (reference sequence). The CDR3 reads CASASGASSYEQYF. The CDR3 DNA is TGTGCCAGTGCGTCGGGGGCCTCCTCCTACGAGCAGTACTTC.

This clone has only one observation. This CDR3 reads CASSQDRVVTF. The DNA of the CDR3 is TGCGCCAGCAGCCAAGACAGGGTAGTCACCTTC. The rearrangement uses TRBV4-1 and TRBJ1-2; the D gene is possibly TRBD1 (5 bases). The CDR3 spans 11 residues. V lost 0 bases and J 13 bases, leaving 9 bases between the germline ends. Per the germline V gene, CDR1 is MGHRA and CDR2 is YSYEKL.

The rearrangement joins TRBV7-8 to TRBJ1-1, with 7 nucleotides matching TRBD1. Germline-derived CDR1 and CDR2 are SGHVS and FQNEAQ. V shed 1 base, J shed 9 bases, and the junction held 8 bases outside the gene matches. The length of the CDR3 is 14 residues. In DNA form, the CDR3 reads TGTGCCAGCAGCTTAGAAGGTGGGACAGCCCAAGCTTTCTTT. This gives the protein CASSLEGGTAQAFF.

DNA of the CDR3: TGCGCCAGCAGCTCCCGGGGGGGAGCTAATGAAAAACTGTTTTTT. This encodes CASSSRGGANEKLFF. The chain joins TRBV5-1 to TRBJ1-4, with a weak D call TRBD1 (5 bases). Trimming left V 3 bases short and J 3 bases short, with 12 bases between. Germline values: CDR1 SGHRS, CDR2 YFSETQ. This CDR3 has 15 amino acids.

This clone was counted a single time. This chain links TRBV6-5 with TRBJ2-3, with D unresolved. Germline V CDR1 and CDR2: MNHEY, SVGAGI. Trimming took off 0 bases at V and 2 bases at J, with 12 bases between the two ends. The CDR3 length is 16 residues. CDR3 nucleotides: TGTGCCAGCAGTTACTCGGGCGGCCTCCTCACAGATACGCAGTATTTT. It codes for CASSYSGGLLTDTQYF.

This clone appeared a few times. This chain uses TRBV20-1 with TRBJ1-2; D unresolved. This CDR3 is built from 11 residues. CDR1 is DFQATT and CDR2 is SNEGSKA in the germline V gene (reference sequence). V lost 2 bases, J lost 3 bases, and 4 bases lay in between. The chain's CDR3 is CSARPDYGYTF. As DNA, the CDR3 is TGCAGTGCTAGACCGGACTATGGCTACACCTTC.

The rearrangement links TRBV4-1 to TRBJ2-1; unclear D gene. This CDR3 comprises 16 residues. Between the trimmed V and J ends, which lost 1 base and 2 bases, there was a span of 12 bases. Germline loops: CDR1 MGHRA, CDR2 YSYEKL. The CDR3: CASSQGWSETYNEQFF. The DNA for the CDR3 is TGCGCCAGCAGCCAAGGTTGGTCGGAGACCTACAATGAGCAGTTCTTC.

The rearrangement joins TRBV7-9 to TRBJ2-6; possible D gene TRBD1, 5 bases. This CDR3 is 17 amino acids long. CDR1 is SEHNR and CDR2 is FQNEAQ in the germline V gene (reference sequence). The V end lost 1 base, the J end lost 4 bases, and 14 bases lay between the germline ends. CDR3 loop: CASSLGGTGTGANVLTF. CDR3 bases: TGTGCCAGCAGCTTAGGGGGTACAGGAACCGGGGCCAACGTCCTGACTTTC. Full variable domain (missing parts from reference TRBV7-9 and TRBJ2-6): DTGVSQNPRHKITKRGQNVTFRCDPISEHNRLYWYRQTLGQGPEFLTYFQNEAQLEKSRLLSDRFSAERPKGSFSTLEIQRTEQGDSAMYLCASSLGGTGTGANVLTFGAGSRLTVL.

For the CDR3, the DNA is TGTGCCACAGGAGGGGACCTACTCGCCTACGAGCAGTACTTC. This translates into CATGGDLLAYEQYF. The chain joins TRBV19 to TRBJ2-7; perhaps TRBD2 as D (6 bases). Germline V gene lookup returns CDR1 LNHDA and CDR2 SQIVND (reference sequence). V was cut by 10 bases and J by 2 bases, with 18 bases left in between. CDR3 length equals 14 residues. Using reference TRBV19 and TRBJ2-7 for the parts outside the CDR3, the full variable domain is DGGITQSPKYLFRKEGQNVTLSCEQNLNHDAMYWYRQDPGQGLRLIYYSQIVNDFQKGDIAEGYSVSREKKESFPLTVTSAQKNPTAFYLCATGGDLLAYEQYFGPGTRLTVT.

The J gene is TRBJ2-5, the V gene TRBV7-9; weak D call: TRBD1 (6 bases). The CDR3 runs to 16 residues. Per the germline V gene, CDR1 is SEHNR and CDR2 is FQNEAQ (reference sequence). The V end was cut by 5 bases, the J end by 2 bases, with 18 bases between. The CDR3: CASSPNRVFDQETQYF. CDR3 bases: TGTGCCAGCAGCCCTAACAGGGTATTCGATCAAGAGACCCAGTACTTC. Full variable domain (outside the CDR3, taken from reference TRBV7-9 and TRBJ2-5): DTGVSQNPRHKITKRGQNVTFRCDPISEHNRLYWYRQTLGQGPEFLTYFQNEAQLEKSRLLSDRFSAERPKGSFSTLEIQRTEQGDSAMYLCASSPNRVFDQETQYFGPGTRLLVL.

V gene TRBV14 combines with J gene TRBJ1-2; D unresolved. V was clipped by 0 bases and J by 4 bases, with 15 bases between them. The CDR3 consists of 16 residues. Per germline, CDR1 SGHDN and CDR2 FVKESK. This CDR3 reads CASSQDTAAPFYGYTF. The CDR3 DNA reads TGTGCCAGCAGCCAAGACACAGCCGCCCCCTTCTATGGCTACACCTTC.

The rearrangement uses TRBV15 and TRBJ1-3, with TRBD1 matching 9 bases. This CDR3 comprises 16 residues. The V segment lost 0 bases and the J segment 4 bases; nucleotides outside the gene matches: 4. In germline, CDR1 is LNHNV, CDR2 YYDKDF (reference sequence). The DNA of the CDR3 is TGTGCCACCAGCAGAGATCGGACAGGGGTCGGAAACACCATATATTTT. Translated: CATSRDRTGVGNTIYF.

The V call is TRBV29-1, the J call TRBJ2-1, with a possible D match to TRBD1 (6 bases). V lost 7 bases and J 2 bases, leaving 12 bases between the germline ends. The germline CDR1 and CDR2 sequences are SQVTM and ANQGSEA. The CDR3 spans 13 residues. For the CDR3, the DNA is TGCAGCGCCTTCACAGGGACCTACAATGAGCAGTTCTTC. As protein: CSAFTGTYNEQFF.

The chain uses TRBV7-8 and TRBJ2-2; D ambiguous. Germline CDR1 and CDR2: SGHVS and FQNEAQ. This CDR3 spans 14 amino acids. The V gene lost 5 bases and the J gene lost 0 bases, with 7 bases spanning the gap. The CDR3 reads CASSPTTNTGELFF. CDR3 DNA sequence: TGTGCCAGCAGCCCAACAACGAACACCGGGGAGCTGTTTTTT.

This clone was observed once. The gene calls are TRBV6-5 and TRBJ1-4; no clear D. The germline V gene has CDR1 MNHEY and CDR2 SVGAGI. CDR3 length: 13 amino acids. The CDR3 reads CASGRSQNEKLFF. The CDR3, as DNA: TGTGCAAGCGGAAGGAGTCAGAATGAAAAACTGTTTTTT.

The rearrangement links TRBV10-1 to TRBJ1-2; D gene unclear. CDR1 is WNHNN and CDR2 is SYGVQD in the germline V gene (reference sequence). There are 13 residues in the CDR3. Deletions cut 5 bases from V and 5 bases from J, with 12 bases between. The CDR3 loop reads CASSSYILYGYTF. Here the CDR3 DNA reads TGCGCCAGCAGTTCCTACATCCTGTATGGCTACACCTTC.

The rearrangement links TRBV7-2 to TRBJ2-2; 14 nucleotides line up with TRBD2. After removal of 2 bases from V and 5 bases from J, the junction contained 7 bases not matched to a gene. CDR1 and CDR2 (germline): SGHTA, FQGNSA. The CDR3 runs 18 residues. CDR3 in DNA: TGTGCCAGCAGCTTAAAAGGGACTAGCGGGAGTTATACCGGGGAGCTGTTTTTT. Translating gives CASSLKGTSGSYTGELFF.

This chain connects TRBV5-1 to TRBJ1-1, with D possibly being TRBD1 (6 bases). CDR3 length equals 14 residues. V was pared by 0 bases and J by 4 bases, with 10 bases between. CDR1 is SGHRS, CDR2 YFSETQ, per germline. The CDR3 DNA reads TGCGCCAGCAGCTTGGTAGGGGGACTCACTGAAGCTTTCTTT. This encodes CASSLVGGLTEAFF.

The V gene is TRBV15, the J gene TRBJ2-3, with D unclear. The CDR3 runs to 13 residues. Germline V gene data show CDR1 as LNHNV and CDR2 as YYDKDF (reference sequence). Trimming took 3 bases from V and 5 from J, leaving 9 bases between them. The CDR3 DNA sequence: TGTGCCACCAGCAGGGGGTCGGGAGATACGCAGTATTTT. Its protein product is CATSRGSGDTQYF.

This chain joins TRBV28 and TRBJ2-6; D gene uncertain. Germline V gene data show CDR1 as MDHEN and CDR2 as SYDVKM. V was clipped by 2 bases and J by 0 bases, with 5 bases between them. The CDR3 is 15 residues long. The CDR3 reads CASSLAHSGANVLTF. The CDR3 DNA is TGTGCCAGCAGTTTAGCCCACTCTGGGGCCAACGTCCTGACTTTC.

This clone was seen just once. V gene TRBV19 combines with J gene TRBJ2-5, with 8 bases identical to TRBD2. CDR1 and CDR2 (germline): LNHDA, SQIVND (reference sequence). The CDR3 consists of 16 residues. V dropped 2 bases and J dropped 5; count of bases not matched to a gene: 10. CDR3: CASSIITSGGVETQYF. For the CDR3, the DNA is TGTGCCAGTAGTATAATAACCAGCGGGGGCGTGGAGACCCAGTACTTC.

The chain recombines TRBV13 with TRBJ2-3, with TRBD1 identical over 8 bases. CDR1 and CDR2 (germline): PRHDT, FYEKMQ (reference sequence). The J segment lost 1 base and the V segment lost 5 bases, leaving 11 bases of the junction unmatched. The length of the CDR3 is 17 residues. Written as DNA, the CDR3 is TGTGCCAGCAGCGCCCGGACAGGGAGTTCCCGCACAGATACGCAGTATTTT. Protein product: CASSARTGSSRTDTQYF.

V usage is TRBV11-2 and J usage is TRBJ2-7; D might be TRBD1 (5 bases). The length of the CDR3 is 14 residues. The germline V gene has CDR1 SGHAT and CDR2 FQNNGV. V was shortened by 2 bases and J by 4 bases, with 12 bases between the two germline ends. This CDR3 is CASSLRDSLYEQYF. Here the CDR3 DNA reads TGTGCCAGCAGCTTACGAGACAGCCTGTACGAGCAGTACTTC.

The V gene is TRBV6-5, the J gene TRBJ1-2; no firm D call. Germline V CDR1 and CDR2: MNHEY, SVGAGI. This CDR3 spans 13 amino acids. V lost 5 bases to trimming and J lost 2 bases, with 9 bases between them. The CDR3 is CASSPGPNYGYTF. The CDR3 DNA follows: TGTGCCAGCAGTCCCGGGCCCAACTATGGCTACACCTTC.

This chain connects TRBV25-1 to TRBJ1-3, with TRBD1 identical over 8 bases. V lost 3 bases and J lost 0; bases outside the gene matches: 7. CDR1 and CDR2 (germline): MGHDK, SYGVNS. CDR3 length: 17 amino acids. This chain's CDR3 is CASSDPTGGYSGNTIYF. CDR3 in DNA: TGTGCCAGCAGTGACCCAACAGGGGGTTACTCTGGAAACACCATATATTTT.

The genes are TRBV9 and TRBJ1-6; 8 positions match TRBD1. Germline CDR1 and CDR2: SGDLS and YYNGEE. The CDR3 is 15 amino acids. The junction had 9 bases not matched to a gene; V was cut back by 3 bases and J by 10 bases. The CDR3 DNA is TGTGCCAGCAGCGCTCGGACAGGGAAAGGATCACCCCTCCACTTT. Translated: CASSARTGKGSPLHF.